One sample yielded the 29 T cell receptor beta chains listed below, sequenced in a study of cytomegalovirus exposure and HLA in healthy donors. The PCR was carried out with 60 Vbeta primers and 13 Jbeta primers. Sequencing was performed with immunoSEQ multiplex PCR; in TCRdb, only in-frame clones are kept and a portion is missing. This table has over 75,000 clones, 79% appearing once. The sequenced sample consisted of PBMCs. The receptors stem from a male donor in good health and CMV-seropositive.

The CDR3 reads CASSVAGGGPVEQYF. CDR3 nucleotides: TGTGCCAGCAGCGTAGCTGGAGGTGGCCCCGTTGAGCAGTACTTC. The gene calls are TRBV9 and TRBJ2-7, with a weak D call TRBD2 (5 bases). Germline values: CDR1 SGDLS, CDR2 YYNGEE. Trimming removed 0 bases at V and 7 bases at J, with 17 bases between. The CDR3 sequence is 15 residues long.

The chain employs TRBV11-2 and TRBJ1-1; D is uncertain. The CDR3 contains 12 residues. CDR1 is SGHAT and CDR2 is FQNNGV in the germline V gene. The germline V and J ends were trimmed by 5 bases and 6 bases, with 10 bases remaining between them. In DNA form, the CDR3 reads TGTGCCAGCAGCCTGGCCAGTTCTGAAGCTTTCTTT. It encodes CASSLASSEAFF.

This chain connects TRBV6-5 to TRBJ1-2; weak D call: TRBD1 (5 bases). V gave up 8 bases and J gave up 6 bases, with 16 bases separating them. Germline V lookup: CDR1 MNHEY, CDR2 SVGAGI. The CDR3 length is 13 residues. CDR3 in DNA: TGTGCCAGCTCCCTAAGCCGCAGGGATGGCTACACCTTC. This translates into CASSLSRRDGYTF.

The gene calls are TRBV6-6 and TRBJ1-4, with unresolved D. The CDR3 extends over 15 amino acids. Trimming removed 0 bases at V and 4 bases at J, with 9 bases between. From germline, CDR1 is MNHNY and CDR2 SVGAGI (reference sequence). CDR3 bases: TGTGCCAGCAGTTACTCGCGCGCCCTTAATGAAAAACTGTTTTTT. It translates to CASSYSRALNEKLFF.

The rearrangement uses TRBV27 and TRBJ2-7; 9 bases fit TRBD1. CDR1 and CDR2 (germline): MNHEY, SMNVEV (reference sequence). The J segment lost 3 bases and the V segment lost 0 bases, leaving 3 bases of the junction unmatched. CDR3 size: 15 residues. The CDR3 DNA sequence: TGTGCCAGCAGTTTATCGGGACAGGGTAACTACGAGCAGTACTTC. This codes for CASSLSGQGNYEQYF.

The rearrangement links TRBV4-1 to TRBJ1-6; 8 nucleotides agree with TRBD1. This CDR3 region has 16 residues. The J segment lost 6 bases and the V segment lost 1 base, leaving 5 bases of the junction unmatched. Germline V gene data show CDR1 as MGHRA and CDR2 as YSYEKL. In DNA form, the CDR3 reads TGCGCCAGCAGCCAAGGAAAGGGACAGGTTAATTCACCCCTCCACTTT. This codes for CASSQGKGQVNSPLHF.

The gene calls are TRBV12-1 and TRBJ2-4; the table's D call TRBD1 went unverified against the DNA. TRBV12-1 has pseudogene status. The CDR3 totals 17 residues. CDR3 DNA: TGTGCCAGCAGCCCCCCTCCAGGGCGCCTGGCCAAAAACATTCAGTACTTC. As protein: CASSPPPGRLAKNIQYF.

This clone was seen a single time. The chain links TRBV30 to TRBJ1-1; tentatively, D is TRBD1 (6 bases). This CDR3 comprises 13 residues. Trimming removed 2 bases at V and 4 bases at J, with 11 bases between. CDR1 and CDR2 from the germline V gene are GTSNPN and SVGIG (reference sequence). CDR3 sequence reads: CAWSTGLSTEAFF. DNA of the CDR3: TGTGCCTGGAGTACAGGGCTTAGCACTGAAGCTTTCTTT.

This clone was found a few times. The chain couples TRBV4-1 to TRBJ1-5; 8 bases map to TRBD1. Germline CDR1 MGHRA, CDR2 YSYEKL. V lost 3 bases, J lost 7 bases, and 14 bases stayed unmatched. The CDR3 length is 17 residues. The CDR3 sequence: CASSHYINGQGSQPQHF. Written as DNA, the CDR3 is TGCGCCAGCAGCCACTACATAAATGGACAGGGCTCCCAGCCCCAGCATTTT.

In the case of this clone: The junction differs from germline at one of its ends, possibly a read error. The rearrangement joins TRBV7-7 to TRBJ2-5; 12 bases agree with TRBD1. The germline gives CDR1 SSHAT, CDR2 FNYEAQ (reference sequence). This CDR3 region has 14 residues. The CDR3 region has the DNA TGTGCTAGCAGCTTTGGGACAGGGGGCGAGACCCAGTACTTC. It codes for CASSFGTGGETQYF.

The V gene is TRBV6-5, the J gene TRBJ2-7, with 12 bases that match TRBD2. CDR3 length: 15 residues. The junction had 7 bases not matched to a gene; V was cut back by 4 bases and J by 6 bases. Germline-derived CDR1 and CDR2 are MNHEY and SVGAGI. Here the CDR3 DNA reads TGTGCCAGCAGTTTAGGGCTAGCGGGGGGGCTCGAGCAGTACTTC. Encoded protein: CASSLGLAGGLEQYF.

CDR3 sequence: CATASGGLSYNEQFF. The DNA of the CDR3 is TGTGCCACTGCTAGCGGGGGGCTTAGCTACAATGAGCAGTTCTTC. The chain joins TRBV19 to TRBJ2-1; 11 nucleotides agree with TRBD2. Germline CDR1 and CDR2: LNHDA and SQIVND (reference sequence). CDR3 length: 15 amino acids. After removal of 10 bases from V and 3 bases from J, the junction contained 8 bases not matched to a gene.

V usage is TRBV15 and J usage is TRBJ1-2, with D unclear. There are 14 residues in the CDR3. Germline V lookup: CDR1 LNHNV, CDR2 YYDKDF (reference sequence). Trimming took 1 base from V and 0 from J, leaving 6 bases between them. CDR3 sequence reads: CATSRGGANYGYTF. The DNA of the CDR3 is TGTGCCACCAGCAGAGGAGGAGCTAACTATGGCTACACCTTC.

The chain combines TRBV30 with TRBJ2-7, with D maybe TRBD1 (6 bases). V was shortened by 6 bases and J by 2 bases, with 14 bases between the two germline ends. This CDR3 is built from 13 residues. From germline, CDR1 is GTSNPN and CDR2 SVGIG (reference sequence). CDR3 sequence: CACRGGKPYEQYF. In DNA, the CDR3 is TGTGCCTGCCGAGGGGGAAAGCCCTACGAGCAGTACTTC. Full variable domain (outside the CDR3, taken from reference TRBV30 and TRBJ2-7): SQTIHQWPATLVQPVGSPLSLECTVEGTSNPNLYWYRQAAGRGLQLLFYSVGIGQISSEVPQNLSASRPQDRQFILSSKKLLLSDSGFYLCACRGGKPYEQYFGPGTRLTVT.

This chain links TRBV5-5 with TRBJ1-2; D gene ambiguous. V shed 3 bases and J shed 1 base, with 10 bases lying between them. CDR3 length: 14 residues. Germline V gives CDR1 SGHKS, CDR2 YYEKEE (reference sequence). The CDR3 here is CASSYPRDNYGYTF. CDR3 coding DNA: TGTGCCAGCAGCTACCCCCGGGATAACTATGGCTACACCTTC.

The chain combines TRBV6-5 with TRBJ1-2; 9 nucleotides line up with TRBD1. This CDR3 contains 14 residues. CDR1 MNHEY and CDR2 SVGAGI come from the germline V gene. V gave up 6 bases and J gave up 3 bases; unmatched junction bases: 5. CDR3 DNA: TGTGCCAGCAGGCCGGACAGGGGAGACTATGGCTACACCTTC. This sequence encodes CASRPDRGDYGYTF.

The V gene is TRBV7-6, the J gene TRBJ2-3; 10 bases fit TRBD2. The CDR3 has 14 amino acids. Germline V gene data show CDR1 as SGHVS and CDR2 as FNYEAQ. V shed 4 bases, J shed 6 bases, and the junction held 4 bases outside the gene matches. For the CDR3, the DNA is TGTGCCAGCAGCTCGGGACTAGCGACCGATACGCAGTATTTT. This sequence encodes CASSSGLATDTQYF.

The chain combines TRBV15 with TRBJ2-5; no definite D call. CDR3 length: 12 residues. The germline CDR1 and CDR2 sequences are LNHNV and YYDKDF (reference sequence). V lost 0 bases to trimming and J lost 5 bases, with 4 bases between them. CDR3 sequence (DNA): TGTGCCACCAGCAGAGATGAGGAGACCCAGTACTTC. Translating it yields CATSRDEETQYF.

The chain joins TRBV14 to TRBJ1-2; D call uncertain. Germline CDR1 and CDR2: SGHDN and FVKESK. The length of the CDR3 is 12 residues. Deletions cut 4 bases from V and 8 bases from J, with 11 bases between. CDR3 in amino acids: CASSLGRRGYTF. Here the CDR3 DNA reads TGTGCCAGCAGCCTAGGAAGGAGAGGCTACACCTTC.

This clone has only one observation. The J gene is TRBJ1-4, the V gene TRBV12-5; D perhaps matches TRBD1 (5 bases). Germline lookup yields CDR1 LGHNT and CDR2 FRNRAP. Trimming removed 4 bases from V and 2 bases from J, with 17 bases in between. The CDR3 has 17 amino acids. The CDR3 loop is CASGSQWGSLTNEKLFF. The CDR3, as DNA: TGTGCTAGTGGTTCTCAGTGGGGCAGCCTTACTAATGAAAAACTGTTTTTT.

This clone has more than one count but fewer than ten. The rearrangement joins TRBV4-1 to TRBJ2-3; 12 nucleotides agree with TRBD2. Unmatched junction bases numbered 6, after V lost 3 bases and J lost 2 bases. The CDR3 has 17 residues. Per germline, CDR1 MGHRA and CDR2 YSYEKL. This chain's CDR3 is CASSQYRLAGVTDTQYF. In nucleotides, the CDR3 is TGCGCCAGCAGCCAGTATCGACTAGCGGGGGTCACAGATACGCAGTATTTT.

The rearrangement uses TRBV6-1 and TRBJ2-7, with D unresolved. From germline, CDR1 is MNHNS and CDR2 SASEGT. The length of the CDR3 is 14 residues. Trimming removed 2 bases from V and 0 bases from J, with 8 bases in between. Written as DNA, the CDR3 is TGTGCCAGCAGTGAACCCTTCAGCTCCTACGAGCAGTACTTC. Translated: CASSEPFSSYEQYF.

CDR3 loop: CASSLQVTDTQYF. The CDR3 region has the DNA TGTGCCAGCAGCTTACAGGTTACAGATACGCAGTATTTT. The chain links TRBV7-3 to TRBJ2-3, with D hard to call. From germline, CDR1 is SGHTA and CDR2 FQGTGA. This CDR3 spans 13 amino acids. V dropped 2 bases and J dropped 3 bases, with 6 bases sitting between them.

V usage is TRBV11-3 and J usage is TRBJ1-2; 10 nucleotides match TRBD1. The CDR3 loop spans 11 amino acids. V was pared by 6 bases and J by 14 bases, with 6 bases of the junction left unmatched. Germline CDR1 is SGHNT and CDR2 is YENEEA. CDR3 coding DNA: TGTGCCAGCAGGGGACAGGGGCGCCAGACCTTC. Translated, it gives CASRGQGRQTF.

J is TRBJ1-5 and V is TRBV19, with 9 bases aligning to TRBD1. V trimming: 3 bases; J trimming: 8 bases; junction bases outside the gene matches: 5. The germline V gene has CDR1 LNHDA and CDR2 SQIVND (reference sequence). This CDR3 has 14 residues. The CDR3 loop reads CASSITGGLEPQHF. For the CDR3, the DNA is TGTGCCAGTAGTATCACAGGGGGCTTAGAGCCCCAGCATTTT.

This clone has a single count. V gene TRBV18 combines with J gene TRBJ2-7; 12 bases align to TRBD2. V was clipped by 3 bases and J by 4 bases; unmatched bases: 7. This CDR3 is 16 amino acids long. Germline assignment: CDR1 KGHSH and CDR2 LQKENI. As DNA, the CDR3 is TGTGCCAGCTCACCCCTTCTAGCGGGGGGGTGGTACGAGCAGTACTTC. This sequence encodes CASSPLLAGGWYEQYF. Full variable domain (outside the CDR3, taken from reference TRBV18 and TRBJ2-7): NAGVMQNPRHLVRRRGQEARLRCSPMKGHSHVYWYRQLPEEGLKFMVYLQKENIIDESGMPKERFSAEFPKEGPSILRIQQVVRGDSAAYFCASSPLLAGGWYEQYFGPGTRLTVT.

J is TRBJ2-2 and V is TRBV7-2; D not resolved. Germline CDR1 reads SGHTA; CDR2 reads FQGNSA. The CDR3 has 14 residues. V was shortened by 5 bases and J by 2 bases, with 9 bases between the two germline ends. CDR3: CASSLHGNTGELFF. The CDR3 DNA follows: TGTGCCAGCAGCCTCCACGGTAACACCGGGGAGCTGTTTTTT.

The chain joins TRBV7-9 to TRBJ2-7, with D possibly TRBD1 on 5 matching bases. The V end was cut by 5 bases, the J end by 2 bases, with 13 bases between. The CDR3 runs to 14 residues. The germline gives CDR1 SEHNR, CDR2 FQNEAQ (reference sequence). CDR3 sequence: CASSQDTFPYEQYF. CDR3 in DNA: TGTGCCAGCAGCCAGGACACTTTCCCCTACGAGCAGTACTTC.

This sequence joins TRBV14 and TRBJ2-5, with D possibly TRBD1 on 5 matching bases. Trimming pared 5 bases from V and 1 base from J, leaving 8 bases between. This CDR3 has 13 residues. Germline values: CDR1 SGHDN, CDR2 FVKESK. This chain's CDR3 is CASSAGLQETQYF. CDR3 sequence (DNA): TGTGCCAGCAGCGCAGGGCTCCAAGAGACCCAGTACTTC.